This TCR beta chain was documented in a study of blood T cell repertoires in COVID-19. Study information: Samples taken during acute and convalescent COVID-19 were collected in the United States, Italy and Spain. The analysed material was cDNA or gDNA that came from T cells, B-cell-depleted T cells, or PBMCs.

The CDR3 sequence is 14 residues long. Germline V gene data show CDR1 as ENHRY and CDR2 as SYGVKD. V was clipped by 2 bases and J by 7 bases; unmatched bases: 4. Under the authors' procedure: Amplifying reference gene primers gave estimates of nucleated cell counts. The protocol was immunoSEQ multiplex PCR, while the TCRdb copy is restricted to in-frame clones and leaves out a portion. V and J calls and clone size are those listed in that table; D and trimming were worked out from the DNA. This table has around 230,000 clones, roughly four fifths appearing once. The chain joins TRBV10-3 to TRBJ2-4; 8 bases agree with TRBD1. The source of this sequence is a woman aged 80 or older with acute or convalescent COVID-19. The source material was peripheral blood. CDR3 DNA sequence: TGTGCCATCAGTGAGGTGCAGGGGGCTAACATTCAGTACTTC. Its protein is CAISEVQGANIQYF.